This TCR beta chain derives from a study of technical replicates of blood from a few donors. This CDR3 has 14 amino acids. V dropped 4 bases and J dropped 6; count of bases not matched to a gene: 7. Germline-derived CDR1 and CDR2 are GTSNPN and SVGIG (reference sequence). Assay used: immunoSEQ multiplex PCR; TCRdb lists only in-frame clones, some missing. Of some 80,000 clones listed, more than 90% are singletons. The V and J genes are TRBV30 and TRBJ2-7; TRBD1 matches at 12 bases. The sample comprised T cells isolated from PBMCs. The clonotype was recovered from a human donor in good health. In DNA form, the CDR3 reads TGTGCCTGGACACGGGGACAGGGGGCTGTCGAGCAGTACTTC. Its protein is CAWTRGQGAVEQYF. The variable domain in full, with the rest retrieved from reference TRBV30 and TRBJ2-7, is SQTIHQWPATLVQPVGSPLSLECTVEGTSNPNLYWYRQAAGRGLQLLFYSVGIGQISSEVPQNLSASRPQDRQFILSSKKLLLSDSGFYLCAWTRGQGAVEQYFGPGTRLTVT.